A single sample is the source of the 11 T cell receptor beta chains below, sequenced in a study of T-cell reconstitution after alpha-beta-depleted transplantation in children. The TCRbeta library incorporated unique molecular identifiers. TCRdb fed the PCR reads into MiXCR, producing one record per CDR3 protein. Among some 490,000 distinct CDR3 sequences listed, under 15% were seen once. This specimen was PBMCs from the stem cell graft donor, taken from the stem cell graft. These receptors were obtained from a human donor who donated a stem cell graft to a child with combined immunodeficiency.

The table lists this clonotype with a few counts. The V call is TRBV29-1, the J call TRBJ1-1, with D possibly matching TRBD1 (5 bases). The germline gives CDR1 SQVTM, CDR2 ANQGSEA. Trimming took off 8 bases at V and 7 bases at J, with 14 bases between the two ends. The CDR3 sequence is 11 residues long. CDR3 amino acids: CSPKRGLEAFF. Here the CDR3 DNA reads TGCAGCCCCAAGAGGGGTCTTGAAGCTTTCTTT.

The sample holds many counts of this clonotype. This chain's CDR3 is CASSPRTGRGTEAFF. CDR3 DNA sequence: TGTGCCAGCAGTCCGAGGACAGGACGGGGCACTGAAGCTTTCTTT. The chain employs TRBV12-3 or TRBV12-4 and TRBJ1-1; 7 bases agree with TRBD1. Trimming at V came to 5 bases and at J to 4 bases, leaving 10 bases not matched to a gene. The CDR3 loop spans 15 amino acids.

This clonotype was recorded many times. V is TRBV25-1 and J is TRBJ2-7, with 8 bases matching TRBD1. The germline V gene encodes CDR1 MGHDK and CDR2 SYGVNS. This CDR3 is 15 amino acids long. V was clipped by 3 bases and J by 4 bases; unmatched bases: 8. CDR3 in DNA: TGTGCCAGCAGTGACCTGACCGGACAGGGTTACGAGCAGTACTTC. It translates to CASSDLTGQGYEQYF.

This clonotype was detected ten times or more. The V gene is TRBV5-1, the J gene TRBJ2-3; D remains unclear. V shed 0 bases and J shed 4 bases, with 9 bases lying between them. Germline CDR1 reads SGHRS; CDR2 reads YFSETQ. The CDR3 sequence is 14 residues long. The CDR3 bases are TGCGCCAGCAGCTTGGGGGCACGACCAGATACGCAGTATTTT. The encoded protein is CASSLGARPDTQYF.

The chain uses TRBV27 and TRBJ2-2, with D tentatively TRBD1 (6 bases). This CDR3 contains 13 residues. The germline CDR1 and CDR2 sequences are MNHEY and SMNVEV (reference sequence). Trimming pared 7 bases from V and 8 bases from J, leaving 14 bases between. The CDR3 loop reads CASMWGLRGELFF. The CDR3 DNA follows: TGTGCCAGCATGTGGGGGCTGAGGGGGGAGCTGTTTTTT.

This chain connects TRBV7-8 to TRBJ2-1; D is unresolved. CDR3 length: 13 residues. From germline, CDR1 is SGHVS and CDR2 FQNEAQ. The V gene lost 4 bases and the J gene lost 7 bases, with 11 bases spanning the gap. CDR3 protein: CASSSWGGNEQFF. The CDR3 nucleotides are TGTGCCAGCAGCTCCTGGGGTGGAAATGAGCAGTTCTTC.

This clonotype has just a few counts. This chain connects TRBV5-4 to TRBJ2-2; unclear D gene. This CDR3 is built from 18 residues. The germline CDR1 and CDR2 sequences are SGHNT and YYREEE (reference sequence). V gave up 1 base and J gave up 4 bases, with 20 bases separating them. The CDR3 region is CASSLNGFGARTTGELFF. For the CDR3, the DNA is TGTGCCAGCAGCTTGAACGGGTTTGGAGCAAGAACCACCGGGGAGCTGTTTTTT.

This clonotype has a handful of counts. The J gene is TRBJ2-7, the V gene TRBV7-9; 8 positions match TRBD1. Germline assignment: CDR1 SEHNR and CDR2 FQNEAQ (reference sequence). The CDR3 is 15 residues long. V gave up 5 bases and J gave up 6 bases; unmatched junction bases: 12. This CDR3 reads CASSTSGTGLGEQYF. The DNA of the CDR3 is TGTGCCAGCAGCACATCCGGGACAGGATTGGGCGAGCAGTACTTC.

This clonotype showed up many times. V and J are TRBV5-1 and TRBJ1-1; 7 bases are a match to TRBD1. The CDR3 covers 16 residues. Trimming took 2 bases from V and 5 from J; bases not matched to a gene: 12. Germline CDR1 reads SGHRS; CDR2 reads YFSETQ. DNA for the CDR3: TGCGCCAGCAGCTTCACAGGGACAGCAGCGGGAACTGAAGCTTTCTTT. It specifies CASSFTGTAAGTEAFF.

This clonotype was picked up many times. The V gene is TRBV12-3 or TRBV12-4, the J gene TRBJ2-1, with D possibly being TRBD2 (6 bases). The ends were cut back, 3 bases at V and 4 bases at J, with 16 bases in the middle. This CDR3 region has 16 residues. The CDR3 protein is CASSFLQRADYNEQFF. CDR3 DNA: TGTGCCAGCAGTTTCCTACAGCGGGCCGATTACAATGAGCAGTTCTTC.

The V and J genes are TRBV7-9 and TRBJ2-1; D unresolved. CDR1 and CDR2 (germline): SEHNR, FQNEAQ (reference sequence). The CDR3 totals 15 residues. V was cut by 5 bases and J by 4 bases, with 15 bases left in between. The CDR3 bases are TGTGCCAGCAGCCCTCTAGGGCGGCCGTACAATGAGCAGTTCTTC. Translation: CASSPLGRPYNEQFF. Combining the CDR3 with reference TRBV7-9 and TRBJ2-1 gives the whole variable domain DTGVSQNPRHKITKRGQNVTFRCDPISEHNRLYWYRQTLGQGPEFLTYFQNEAQLEKSRLLSDRFSAERPKGSFSTLEIQRTEQGDSAMYLCASSPLGRPYNEQFFGPGTRLTVL.